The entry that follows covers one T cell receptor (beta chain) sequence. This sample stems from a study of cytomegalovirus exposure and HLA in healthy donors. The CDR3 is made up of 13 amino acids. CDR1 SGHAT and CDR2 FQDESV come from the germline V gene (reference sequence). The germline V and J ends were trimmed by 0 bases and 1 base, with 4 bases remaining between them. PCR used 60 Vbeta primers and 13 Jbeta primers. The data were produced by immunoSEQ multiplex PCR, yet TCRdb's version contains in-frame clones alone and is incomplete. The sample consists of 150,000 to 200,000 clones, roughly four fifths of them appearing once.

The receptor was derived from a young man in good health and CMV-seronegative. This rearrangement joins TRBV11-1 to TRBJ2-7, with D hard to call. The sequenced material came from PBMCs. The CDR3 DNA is TGTGCCAGCAGCTTAGCCGGTTCCTACGAGCAGTACTTC. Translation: CASSLAGSYEQYF.